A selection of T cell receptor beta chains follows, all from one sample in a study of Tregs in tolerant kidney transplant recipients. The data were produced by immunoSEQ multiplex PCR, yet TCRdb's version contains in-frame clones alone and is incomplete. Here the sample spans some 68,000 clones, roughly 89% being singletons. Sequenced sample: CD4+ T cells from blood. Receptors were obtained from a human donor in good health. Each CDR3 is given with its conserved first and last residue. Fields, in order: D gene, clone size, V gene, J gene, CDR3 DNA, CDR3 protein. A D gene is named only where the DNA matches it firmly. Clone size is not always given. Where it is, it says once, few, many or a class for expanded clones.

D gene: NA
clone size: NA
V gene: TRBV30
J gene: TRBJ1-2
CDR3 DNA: TGTGCCTGGAGTGTAGGAGGCTTATCCAACTATGGCTACACCTTC
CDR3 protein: CAWSVGGLSNYGYTF

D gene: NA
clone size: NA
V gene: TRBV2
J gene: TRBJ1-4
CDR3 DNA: TGTGCCAGCAGTGCGGGTAGCGGTAATGAAAAACTGTTTTTT
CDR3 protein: CASSAGSGNEKLFF

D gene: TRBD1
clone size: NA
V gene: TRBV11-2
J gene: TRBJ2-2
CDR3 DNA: TGTGCCAGCAGCTACTACAGGGGGCCGGTGAACACCGGGGAGCTGTTTTTT
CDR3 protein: CASSYYRGPVNTGELFF

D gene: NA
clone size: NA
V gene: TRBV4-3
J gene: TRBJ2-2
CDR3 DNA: TGCGCCAGCAGCCGGGATGCTGGAACCGGGGAGCTGTTTTTT
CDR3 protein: CASSRDAGTGELFF

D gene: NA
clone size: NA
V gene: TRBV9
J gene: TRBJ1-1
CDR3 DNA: TGTGCCAGCAGCGTGGTCCAGGGTGAAGCTTTCTTT
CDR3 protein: CASSVVQGEAFF

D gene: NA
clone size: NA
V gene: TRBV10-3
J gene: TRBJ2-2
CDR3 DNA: TGTGCCATCAGTGAGTCGAACACCGGGGAGCTGTTTTTT
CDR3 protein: CAISESNTGELFF

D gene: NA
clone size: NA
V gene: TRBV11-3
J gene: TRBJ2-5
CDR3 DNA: TGTGCCAGCAGCCCCAGTAGCAAAGAGACCCAGTACTTC
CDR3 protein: CASSPSSKETQYF

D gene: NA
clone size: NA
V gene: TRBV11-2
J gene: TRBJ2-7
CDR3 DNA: TGTGCCGTCGGGAGCTCCTACGAGCAGTACTTC
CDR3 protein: CAVGSSYEQYF

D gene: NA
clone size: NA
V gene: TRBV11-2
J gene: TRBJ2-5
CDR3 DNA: TGTGCCAGCAGTACTCAGGGGCTGGGAGTGGAGACCCAGTACTTC
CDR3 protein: CASSTQGLGVETQYF

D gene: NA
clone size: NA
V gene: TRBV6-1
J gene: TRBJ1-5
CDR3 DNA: TGTGCCAGCAGTGAATTAGGGCTGAGCAATCAGCCCCAGCATTTT
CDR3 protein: CASSELGLSNQPQHF

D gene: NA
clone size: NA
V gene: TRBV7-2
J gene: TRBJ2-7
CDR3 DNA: TGTGCCAGCAGCTTAGTGGGTATTGGGATAGGCGAGCAGTACTTC
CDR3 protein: CASSLVGIGIGEQYF

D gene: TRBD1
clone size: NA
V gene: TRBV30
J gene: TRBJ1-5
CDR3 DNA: TGTGCCTGGAGTGTCCCCCGGGACAGGGGAGATCAGCCCCAGCATTTT
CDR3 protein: CAWSVPRDRGDQPQHF

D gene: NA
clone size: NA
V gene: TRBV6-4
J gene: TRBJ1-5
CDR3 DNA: TGTGCCAGCTCCCCCGAGGTGGGCAATCAGCCCCAGCATTTT
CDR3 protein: CASSPEVGNQPQHF

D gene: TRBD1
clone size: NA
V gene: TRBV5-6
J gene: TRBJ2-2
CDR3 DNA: TGTGCCAGCAGCCGGACAGGAAACACCGGGGAGCTGTTTTTT
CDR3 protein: CASSRTGNTGELFF

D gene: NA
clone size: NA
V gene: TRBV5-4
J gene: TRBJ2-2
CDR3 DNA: TGTGCCAGCAGCTTGACCGGCGGGGAGCTGTTTTTT
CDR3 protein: CASSLTGGELFF

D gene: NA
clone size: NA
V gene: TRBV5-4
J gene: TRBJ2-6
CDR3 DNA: TGTGCCAGCAGCACCATCTTCTCTGGGGCCAACGTCCTGACTTTC
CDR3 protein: CASSTIFSGANVLTF

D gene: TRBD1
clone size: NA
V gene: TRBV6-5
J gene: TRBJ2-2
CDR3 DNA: TGTGCCAGCAGTTTGGCCCACAGGGGCGGGGAGCTGTTTTTT
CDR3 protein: CASSLAHRGGELFF

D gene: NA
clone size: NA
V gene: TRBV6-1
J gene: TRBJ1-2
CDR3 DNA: TGTGCCAGCAGTGACAGACAGAGGTACACCTTC
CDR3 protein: CASSDRQRYTF

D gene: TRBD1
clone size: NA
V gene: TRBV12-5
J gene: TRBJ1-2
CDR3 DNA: TGTGCTAGTGGTTTGAGGACAGGGTACGGCTACACCTTC
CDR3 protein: CASGLRTGYGYTF

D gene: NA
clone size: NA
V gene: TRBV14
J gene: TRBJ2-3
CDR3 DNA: TGTGCCAGCAGCCAAGGGTACGATACGCAGTATTTT
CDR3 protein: CASSQGYDTQYF

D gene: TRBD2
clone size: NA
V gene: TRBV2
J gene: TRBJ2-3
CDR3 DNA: TGTGCCAGCAGTGTGCGGGGGGCGGACACAGATACGCAGTATTTT
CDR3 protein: CASSVRGADTDTQYF

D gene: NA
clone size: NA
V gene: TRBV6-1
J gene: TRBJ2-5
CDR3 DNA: TGTGCCAGCAGTCACGACAGCCGAGAGACCCAGTACTTC
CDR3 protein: CASSHDSRETQYF

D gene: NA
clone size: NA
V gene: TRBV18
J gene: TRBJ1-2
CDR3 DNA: TGTGCCAGCTCACCAGGCTCTAACTATGGCTACACCTTC
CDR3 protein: CASSPGSNYGYTF

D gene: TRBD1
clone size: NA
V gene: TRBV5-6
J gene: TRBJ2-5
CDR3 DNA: TGTGCCAGCAGCTTGACAGGGGGCGCAGAGACCCAGTACTTC
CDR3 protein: CASSLTGGAETQYF

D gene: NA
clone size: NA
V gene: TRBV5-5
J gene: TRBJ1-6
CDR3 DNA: TGTGCCAGCAGCTTACTCGGCACCTATAATTCACCCCTCCACTTT
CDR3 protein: CASSLLGTYNSPLHF

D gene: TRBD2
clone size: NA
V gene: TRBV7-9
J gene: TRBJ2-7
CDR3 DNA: TGTGCCAGCAGCTTAGGGAGTAGCGGGAGCTACGAGCAGTACTTC
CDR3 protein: CASSLGSSGSYEQYF

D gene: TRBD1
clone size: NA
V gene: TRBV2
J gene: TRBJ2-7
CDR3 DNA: TGTGCCAGCAGGGAAGACAGGGGCCACGAGCAGTACTTC
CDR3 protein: CASREDRGHEQYF

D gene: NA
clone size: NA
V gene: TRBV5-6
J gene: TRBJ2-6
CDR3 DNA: TGTGCCAGCAGCTGGAATTCTGGGGCCAACGTCCTGACTTTC
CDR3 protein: CASSWNSGANVLTF

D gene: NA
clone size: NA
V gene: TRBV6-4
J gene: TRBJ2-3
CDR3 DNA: TGTGCCAGCAGTGACTCAAGGCCCCGCACAGATACGCAGTATTTT
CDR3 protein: CASSDSRPRTDTQYF

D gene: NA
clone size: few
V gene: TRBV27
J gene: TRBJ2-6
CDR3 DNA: TGTGCCAGCAGTCCAGGGTGGAGGTCTGGGGCCAACGTCCTGACTTTC
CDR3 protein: CASSPGWRSGANVLTF

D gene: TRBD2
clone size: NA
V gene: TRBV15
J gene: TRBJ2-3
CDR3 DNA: TGTGCCACCAGCAGAGAGGCTAGCGGGAGGGGTAGCACAGATACGCAGTATTTT
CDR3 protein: CATSREASGRGSTDTQYF

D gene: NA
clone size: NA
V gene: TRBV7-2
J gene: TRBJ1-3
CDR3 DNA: TGTGCCAGCAGCCCGAGCGGGGGGCGCGGTGGAAACACCATATATTTT
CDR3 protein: CASSPSGGRGGNTIYF

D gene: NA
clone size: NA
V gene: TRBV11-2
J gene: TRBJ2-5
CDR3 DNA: TGTGCCAGCAGCTTCGGTCGGCAAGAGACCCAGTACTTC
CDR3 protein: CASSFGRQETQYF

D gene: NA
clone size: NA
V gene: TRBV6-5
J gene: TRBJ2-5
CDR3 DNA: TGTGCCAGCAGCCGGGAGGAGACCCAGTACTTC
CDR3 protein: CASSREETQYF

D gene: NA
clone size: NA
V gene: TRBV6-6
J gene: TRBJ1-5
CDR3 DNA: TGTGCCATTTCAGCGGCCGGACCCGGGGCCCAGCATTTT
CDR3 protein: CAISAAGPGAQHF

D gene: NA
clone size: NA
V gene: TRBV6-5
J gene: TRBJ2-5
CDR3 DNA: TGTGCCAGCACCCCTGAGGGGACCCGAGAGACCCAGTACTTC
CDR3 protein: CASTPEGTRETQYF

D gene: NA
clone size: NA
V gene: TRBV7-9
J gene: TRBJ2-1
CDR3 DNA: TGTGCCAGCACCTTCGCTTATGGGGATCTTAACAATGAGCAGTTCTTC
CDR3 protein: CASTFAYGDLNNEQFF

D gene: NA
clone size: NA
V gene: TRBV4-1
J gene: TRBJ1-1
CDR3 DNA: TGCGCCAGCAGCCAACCAATTCGGGCGAACACTGAAGCTTTCTTT
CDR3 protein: CASSQPIRANTEAFF

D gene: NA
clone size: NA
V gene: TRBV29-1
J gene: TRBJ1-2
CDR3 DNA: TGCAGCGTTGTAGGAGGGTTATATGGCTACACCTTC
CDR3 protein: CSVVGGLYGYTF

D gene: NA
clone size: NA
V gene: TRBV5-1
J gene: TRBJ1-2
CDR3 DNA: TGCGCCAGCAGCTTGGCCAACACCGACTATGGCTACACCTTC
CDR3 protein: CASSLANTDYGYTF

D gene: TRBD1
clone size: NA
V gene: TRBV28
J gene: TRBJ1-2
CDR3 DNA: TGTGCCAGCACCCTGACAGGGTTTATACGCGGCTACACCTTC
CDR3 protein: CASTLTGFIRGYTF

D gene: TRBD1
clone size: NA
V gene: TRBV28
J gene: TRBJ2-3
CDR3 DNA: TGTGCCAGCAGCAAACCAACAGGGGGCACAGATACGCAGTATTTT
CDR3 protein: CASSKPTGGTDTQYF

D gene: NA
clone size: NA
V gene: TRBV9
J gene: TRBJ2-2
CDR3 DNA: TGTGCCAGCAGCGTATTCCGGGATCAAATTACCGGGGAGCTGTTTTTT
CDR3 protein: CASSVFRDQITGELFF

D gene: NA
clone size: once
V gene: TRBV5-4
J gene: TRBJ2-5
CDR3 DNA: TGTGCCAGCAGCTGGGACACTAGGGGATGGGCGACCCAGTACTTC
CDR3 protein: CASSWDTRGWATQYF

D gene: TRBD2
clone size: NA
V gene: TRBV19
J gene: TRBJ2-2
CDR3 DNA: TGTGCCAGGAAACCGGGAGAGGGAGGGGAAACCGGGGAGCTGTTTTTT
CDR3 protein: CARKPGEGGETGELFF

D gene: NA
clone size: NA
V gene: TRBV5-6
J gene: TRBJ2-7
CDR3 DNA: TGTGCCAGCAGCTCCGTACGACAGGCGGGCGAGCAGTACTTC
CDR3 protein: CASSSVRQAGEQYF